These T cell receptor beta chains were read from a single sample in a study of T-cell reconstitution after alpha-beta-depleted transplantation in children. Using its own MiXCR run on the PCR reads, TCRdb lists one record per CDR3 protein. The sample shows roughly 610,000 distinct CDR3 sequences, 8% to 11% of them seen only once. Sequences were derived from PBMCs from the stem cell graft donor, sampled from the stem cell graft. These receptors all stem from a human donor who donated a stem cell graft to a child with acute myeloid leukemia. The CDR3 runs from the conserved cysteine through the conserved F or W. D genes are given only for firm matches. The listing skips clone size in some rows; elsewhere it reads once, few, many or a size class.

clone_size: few; j_call: TRBJ2-2; d_call: .; v_call: TRBV6-6; cdr3_aa: CASSPDVLGELFF; cdr3_nt: TGTGCCAGCAGCCCTGACGTGCTGGGGGAGCTGTTTTTT
clone_size: few; j_call: TRBJ2-1; d_call: .; v_call: TRBV7-3; cdr3_aa: CASSSWALLGGNEQFF; cdr3_nt: TGTGCCAGCAGCTCGTGGGCCCTCCTCGGAGGCAATGAGCAGTTCTTC
clone_size: .; j_call: TRBJ2-7; d_call: TRBD2; v_call: TRBV7-2; cdr3_aa: CASSDPSRTSGRHEQYF; cdr3_nt: TGTGCCAGCAGCGACCCTTCTAGGACTAGCGGGAGGCACGAGCAGTACTTC
clone_size: few; j_call: TRBJ2-2; d_call: TRBD2; v_call: TRBV27; cdr3_aa: CASSPLTSVNTGELFF; cdr3_nt: TGTGCCAGCAGTCCATTGACTAGCGTGAACACCGGGGAGCTGTTTTTT
clone_size: few; j_call: TRBJ1-1; d_call: TRBD1; v_call: TRBV5-1; cdr3_aa: CASSLATGVGTEAFF; cdr3_nt: TGCGCCAGCAGCTTAGCTACAGGGGTCGGCACTGAAGCTTTCTTT
clone_size: many; j_call: TRBJ2-7; d_call: TRBD2; v_call: TRBV5-1; cdr3_aa: CASSLPVSSGIGEQYF; cdr3_nt: TGCGCCAGCAGCTTGCCGGTTTCTAGCGGGATTGGGGAGCAGTACTTC
clone_size: few; j_call: TRBJ1-1; d_call: TRBD1; v_call: TRBV20-1; cdr3_aa: CSAREPGQGNTEAFF; cdr3_nt: TGCAGTGCTAGAGAACCGGGACAGGGGAACACTGAAGCTTTCTTT
clone_size: many; j_call: TRBJ1-5; d_call: TRBD1; v_call: TRBV12-3/TRBV12-4; cdr3_aa: CASSFLDRGRRLGNQPQHF; cdr3_nt: TGTGCCAGCAGTTTTCTGGACAGGGGGCGAAGGTTAGGCAATCAGCCCCAGCATTTT
clone_size: many; j_call: TRBJ1-4; d_call: .; v_call: TRBV20-1; cdr3_aa: CSARGREKLFF; cdr3_nt: TGCAGTGCTAGAGGACGAGAAAAACTGTTTTTT
clone_size: few; j_call: TRBJ2-7; d_call: TRBD2; v_call: TRBV12-3/TRBV12-4; cdr3_aa: CASSSGTSGSHEQYF; cdr3_nt: TGTGCCAGCAGTTCCGGGACTAGCGGGAGTCACGAGCAGTACTTC
clone_size: few; j_call: TRBJ2-7; d_call: TRBD1; v_call: TRBV29-1; cdr3_aa: CSVESDRDWNF; cdr3_nt: TGCAGCGTCGAATCCGACAGGGATTGGAACTTC
clone_size: .; j_call: TRBJ1-2; d_call: .; v_call: TRBV28; cdr3_aa: CASSPVDRRYGYTF; cdr3_nt: TGTGCCAGCAGCCCTGTGGACAGACGCTATGGCTACACCTTC
clone_size: .; j_call: TRBJ2-7; d_call: .; v_call: TRBV28; cdr3_aa: CASSPRGGELEQYF; cdr3_nt: TGTGCCAGCAGTCCCCGTGGTGGGGAACTAGAGCAGTACTTC
clone_size: once; j_call: TRBJ2-3; d_call: .; v_call: TRBV11-2; cdr3_aa: CASSHRGADPDTQYF; cdr3_nt: TGTGCCAGCAGCCATCGGGGGGCGGATCCAGATACGCAGTATTTT
clone_size: many; j_call: TRBJ1-2; d_call: .; v_call: TRBV20-1; cdr3_aa: CGGRDYGYTF; cdr3_nt: TGCGGTGGGAGGGACTATGGCTACACCTTC
clone_size: many; j_call: TRBJ2-7; d_call: TRBD2; v_call: TRBV6-5; cdr3_aa: CASSYLLGLAGGEYEQYF; cdr3_nt: TGTGCCAGCAGTTACCTGTTAGGACTAGCGGGAGGCGAATACGAGCAGTACTTC
clone_size: many; j_call: TRBJ1-4; d_call: .; v_call: TRBV28; cdr3_aa: CASSSRVGGEKLFF; cdr3_nt: TGTGCCAGCAGTTCGCGGGTCGGAGGCGAAAAACTGTTTTTT
clone_size: .; j_call: TRBJ2-3; d_call: .; v_call: TRBV20-1; cdr3_aa: CSAPLGVTQYF; cdr3_nt: TGCAGTGCCCCTTTGGGAGTGACGCAGTATTTT
clone_size: many; j_call: TRBJ2-5; d_call: .; v_call: TRBV7-2; cdr3_aa: CASSDPGRKTQYF; cdr3_nt: TGTGCCAGCAGCGATCCGGGGCGAAAGACCCAGTACTTC
clone_size: many; j_call: TRBJ2-5; d_call: TRBD2; v_call: TRBV7-2; cdr3_aa: CASSFLGWEAGVGTQYF; cdr3_nt: TGTGCCAGCAGCTTTCTTGGATGGGAAGCGGGAGTGGGGACCCAGTACTTC
clone_size: few; j_call: TRBJ1-1; d_call: .; v_call: TRBV5-1; cdr3_aa: CASSLEAGAYRGTEAFF; cdr3_nt: TGCGCCAGCAGCTTGGAGGCAGGGGCCTATCGGGGCACTGAAGCTTTCTTT
clone_size: many; j_call: TRBJ2-7; d_call: .; v_call: TRBV7-2; cdr3_aa: CASSHGSYEQYF; cdr3_nt: TGTGCCAGCAGCCACGGGTCCTACGAGCAGTACTTC
clone_size: few; j_call: TRBJ2-1; d_call: .; v_call: TRBV3-1; cdr3_aa: CASSHSGEYNEQFF; cdr3_nt: TGTGCCAGCAGCCATTCCGGAGAATACAATGAGCAGTTCTTC
clone_size: once; j_call: TRBJ1-5; d_call: .; v_call: TRBV20-1; cdr3_aa: CSAGFNSLGNQPQHF; cdr3_nt: TGCAGTGCTGGATTTAACAGCCTAGGCAATCAGCCCCAGCATTTT
clone_size: few; j_call: TRBJ2-1; d_call: TRBD2; v_call: TRBV30; cdr3_aa: CAWSRQLAGVDEQFF; cdr3_nt: TGTGCCTGGAGTCGCCAACTAGCGGGAGTGGATGAGCAGTTCTTC
clone_size: .; j_call: TRBJ2-7; d_call: .; v_call: TRBV7-8; cdr3_aa: CASSSKGGTILGLEQYF; cdr3_nt: TGTGCCAGCAGTTCTAAAGGGGGGACTATTTTGGGGTTGGAGCAGTACTTC
clone_size: .; j_call: TRBJ1-1; d_call: .; v_call: TRBV3-1; cdr3_aa: CASSQSDIRILKGTEAFF; cdr3_nt: TGTGCCAGCAGCCAGTCGGACATCCGAATCCTAAAGGGAACTGAAGCTTTCTTT
clone_size: few; j_call: TRBJ1-1; d_call: .; v_call: TRBV7-8; cdr3_aa: CASSHRPRENTEAFF; cdr3_nt: TGTGCCAGCAGCCACCGGCCGAGGGAGAACACTGAAGCTTTCTTT
clone_size: many; j_call: TRBJ2-1; d_call: TRBD2; v_call: TRBV5-4; cdr3_aa: CASSLPEVLAGEEYNEQFF; cdr3_nt: TGTGCCAGCAGCTTGCCTGAGGTGCTAGCGGGAGAGGAGTACAATGAGCAGTTCTTC
clone_size: few; j_call: TRBJ2-1; d_call: .; v_call: TRBV7-3; cdr3_aa: CASSTNPGLPLGNEQFF; cdr3_nt: TGTGCCAGCAGCACAAACCCCGGACTACCTTTGGGCAATGAGCAGTTCTTC
clone_size: few; j_call: TRBJ1-6; d_call: TRBD1; v_call: TRBV6-5; cdr3_aa: CASSFYRGRPPLHF; cdr3_nt: TGTGCCAGCAGTTTTTACAGGGGGCGACCACCCCTCCACTTT
clone_size: .; j_call: TRBJ2-7; d_call: .; v_call: TRBV27; cdr3_aa: CAGISTQDALPGDEQYF; cdr3_nt: TGTGCCGGAATCTCGACGCAGGACGCCCTCCCCGGGGACGAGCAGTACTTC
clone_size: many; j_call: TRBJ2-3; d_call: TRBD1; v_call: TRBV29-1; cdr3_aa: CSAPPRGPTDTQYF; cdr3_nt: TGCAGCGCACCCCCCAGGGGGCCCACAGATACGCAGTATTTT
clone_size: many; j_call: TRBJ2-7; d_call: .; v_call: TRBV12-3/TRBV12-4; cdr3_aa: CASRKWGAWEQYF; cdr3_nt: TGTGCCAGCAGAAAATGGGGGGCGTGGGAGCAGTACTTC